This T cell receptor (beta chain) is from a study of cytomegalovirus exposure and HLA in healthy donors. Whole-study context: The platform used for the roughly 130 validation repertoires matched that of the roughly 700 first-cohort repertoires, a later analysis reported.

Produced via immunoSEQ multiplex PCR; TCRdb's table is partial and in-frame only. The repertoire consists of around 61,000 clones, with nearly 95% occurring once and the leading ten covering approximately 5.3%. Study-wide points: The listing of 150 to 200 TCR beta chains classed them as cytomegalovirus-associated.

Germline CDR1 reads LNHDA; CDR2 reads SQIVND (reference sequence). The CDR3 loop spans 16 amino acids. V was shortened by 4 bases and J by 7 bases, with 22 bases between the two germline ends. Note on this clone: Its specificity is not known.

This sequence joins TRBV19 and TRBJ1-2; D remains ambiguous. Sample: PBMCs. This clonotype originated in a man aged 18-30 years in good health and CMV-seropositive. The DNA for the CDR3 is TGTGCCAGTAGTACGAATCTACCCGGGATCCGGTTTGGCTACACCTTC. Amino acids: CASSTNLPGIRFGYTF.